The clone carrying this T cell receptor (beta chain) was counted only a few times. The trim removed 4 bases at V and 6 bases at J, leaving 2 bases unmatched. This CDR3 is 13 amino acids long. The germline V gene has CDR1 SGHTA and CDR2 FQGNSA. The repertoire was sequenced with immunoSEQ multiplex PCR; TCRdb's copy has only in-frame clones and lacks some. Of 9,500 to 15,000 clones detected, under 80% appear once; the ten largest clones hold approximately 4.8%. The sample originates from a study of tumor-infiltrating lymphocytes in localized non-small cell lung cancer. J is TRBJ1-2 and V is TRBV7-2; 10 bases agree with TRBD1. Input material: lung tumor tissue. This clonotype was sampled from a human donor with non-small cell lung cancer. CDR3 bases: TGTGCCAGCAGCTCCGGACAGGGGGATGGCTACACCTTC. Its protein is CASSSGQGDGYTF.